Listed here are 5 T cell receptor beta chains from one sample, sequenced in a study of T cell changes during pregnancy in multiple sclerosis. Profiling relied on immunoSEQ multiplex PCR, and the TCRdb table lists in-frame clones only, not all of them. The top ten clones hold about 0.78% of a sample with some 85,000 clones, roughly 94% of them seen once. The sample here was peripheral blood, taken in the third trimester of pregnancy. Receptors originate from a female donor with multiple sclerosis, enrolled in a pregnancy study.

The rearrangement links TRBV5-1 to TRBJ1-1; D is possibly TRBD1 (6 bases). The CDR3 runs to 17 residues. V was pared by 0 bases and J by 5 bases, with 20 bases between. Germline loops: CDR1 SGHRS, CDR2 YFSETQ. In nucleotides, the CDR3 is TGCGCCAGCAGCTTGGTAGCAGGGGTCGGAGGTGGGACTGAAGCTTTCTTT. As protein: CASSLVAGVGGGTEAFF. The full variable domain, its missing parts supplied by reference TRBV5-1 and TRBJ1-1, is KAGVTQTPRYLIKTRGQQVTLSCSPISGHRSVSWYQQTPGQGLQFLFEYFSETQRNKGNFPGRFSGRQFSNSRSEMNVSTLELGDSALYLCASSLVAGVGGGTEAFFGQGTRLTVV.

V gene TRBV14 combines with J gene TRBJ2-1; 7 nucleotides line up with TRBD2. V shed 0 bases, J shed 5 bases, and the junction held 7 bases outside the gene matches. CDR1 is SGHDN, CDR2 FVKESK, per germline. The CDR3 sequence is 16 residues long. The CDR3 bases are TGTGCCAGCAGCCAAGATCTGCGGGAGAGACACAATGAGCAGTTCTTC. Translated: CASSQDLRERHNEQFF.

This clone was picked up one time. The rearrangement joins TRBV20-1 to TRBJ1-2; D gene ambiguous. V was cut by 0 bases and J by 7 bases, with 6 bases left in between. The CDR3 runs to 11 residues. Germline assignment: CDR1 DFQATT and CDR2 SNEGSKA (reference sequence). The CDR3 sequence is CSARDQVGYTF. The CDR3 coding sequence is TGCAGTGCTAGAGACCAGGTTGGCTACACCTTC.

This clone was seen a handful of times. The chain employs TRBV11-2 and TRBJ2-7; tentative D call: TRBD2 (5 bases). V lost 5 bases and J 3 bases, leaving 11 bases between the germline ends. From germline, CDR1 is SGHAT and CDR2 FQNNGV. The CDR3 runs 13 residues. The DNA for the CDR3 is TGTGCCAGCAGCCGGAGCGGAATCTACGAGCAGTACTTC. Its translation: CASSRSGIYEQYF.

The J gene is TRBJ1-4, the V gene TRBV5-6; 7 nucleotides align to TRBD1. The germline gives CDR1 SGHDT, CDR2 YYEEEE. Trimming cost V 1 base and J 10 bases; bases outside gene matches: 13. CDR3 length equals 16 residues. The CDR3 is CASSLLQGPSRGKLFF. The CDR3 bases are TGTGCCAGCAGCTTGTTACAGGGGCCTTCAAGGGGAAAACTGTTTTTT.